These 20 T cell receptor beta chains came from one sample sequenced in a study of vaccination effects on CD4 cells after COVID-19. These TCRs' antigens remain unknown. Measured with immunoSEQ multiplex PCR; TCRdb has only the in-frame clones, and not every one. The data show around 53,000 clones, with more than 65% seen just once and roughly 6% held by the top ten. Before any sequencing was done, the ViraFEST assay used viral peptide pools to expand antigen-specific CD4+ T cells. When less than 12 days of culture had elapsed, CD4+ T cells were isolated. PCR-confirmed SARS-CoV-2 infection occurred in the person between March and December 2020. The sequencing here drew on CD4+ T cells from PBMCs cultured with HIV peptides, taken before COVID-19 vaccination. The subset was: HIV-1 Nef peptide pool negative control/reference culture. The receptors were sampled from a human donor who had a prior SARS-CoV-2 infection.

The rearrangement uses TRBV2 and TRBJ1-5; possible D gene TRBD1, 5 bases. Trimming took off 3 bases at V and 4 bases at J, with 7 bases between the two ends. CDR3 length: 13 residues. Germline V gene data show CDR1 as SNHLY and CDR2 as FYNNEI. The CDR3: CASSDRANQPQHF. The CDR3, as DNA: TGTGCCAGCAGTGACAGGGCTAATCAGCCCCAGCATTTT.

V usage is TRBV12-3 or TRBV12-4 and J usage is TRBJ1-1; maybe TRBD1 (5 bases). Trimming pared 3 bases from V and 5 bases from J, leaving 10 bases between. This CDR3 spans 13 amino acids. The CDR3: CASSFAGGTEAFF. Here the CDR3 DNA reads TGTGCCAGCAGTTTTGCCGGGGGGACTGAAGCTTTCTTT.

The chain couples TRBV4-3 to TRBJ2-7, with 9 bases identical to TRBD2. J was trimmed by 1 base and V by 4 bases; bases with no gene match: 8. The CDR3 has 16 amino acids. The V gene's germline CDR1 is LGHNA and CDR2 YSLEER. The CDR3 coding sequence is TGCGCCAGCAGCCGCAACTTAGCGGGAGCTTCCTACGAGCAGTACTTC. Its protein is CASSRNLAGASYEQYF.

In this sample, this clone turned up once. The chain employs TRBV6-5 and TRBJ2-7; D is possibly TRBD2 (5 bases). The CDR3 sequence is 14 residues long. The V gene's germline CDR1 is MNHEY and CDR2 SVGAGI. V lost 7 bases to trimming and J lost 0 bases, with 13 bases between them. The CDR3 reads CASTPPGSSYEQYF. CDR3 in DNA: TGTGCCAGCACCCCCCCGGGGAGCTCCTACGAGCAGTACTTC.

The chain is built from TRBV3-1 (or the pseudogene TRBV3-2) and TRBJ1-3; the match to TRBD1 covers 11 bases. The V and J ends lost 2 bases and 3 bases, in that order; junction bases with no gene match: 6. Germline loops: CDR1 LGHDT, CDR2 YNNKEL (reference sequence). CDR3 length: 17 residues. CDR3 sequence: CASSQWTGGRYGNTIYF. Written as DNA, the CDR3 is TGTGCCAGCAGCCAATGGACAGGGGGCCGGTATGGAAACACCATATATTTT.

This clone was counted between two and nine times. J is TRBJ1-6 and V is TRBV7-9; a possible D gene is TRBD1 (5 bases). The CDR3 has 16 amino acids. Germline CDR1 reads SEHNR; CDR2 reads FQNEAQ (reference sequence). V was pared by 3 bases and J by 7 bases, with 16 bases between. The CDR3: CASSLGKGGDNSPLHF. The CDR3 DNA sequence: TGTGCCAGCAGCTTGGGGAAGGGAGGGGACAATTCACCCCTCCACTTT.

CDR3 nucleotide sequence: TGTGCCAGCAGTTTCGGGGGAAGGCAGTTCTTC. This translates into CASSFGGRQFF. The rearrangement links TRBV12-3 or TRBV12-4 to TRBJ2-1; a weak D match, TRBD2 (6 bases). The CDR3 covers 11 residues. V lost 3 bases, J lost 12 bases, and 9 bases lay in between.

This chain joins TRBV9 and TRBJ2-7; no firm D call. Germline V gene data show CDR1 as SGDLS and CDR2 as YYNGEE. Trimming pared 0 bases from V and 0 bases from J, leaving 10 bases between. The CDR3 consists of 15 residues. The CDR3 bases are TGTGCCAGCAGCGTAGGGTGGCGGAACTCCTACGAGCAGTACTTC. This sequence encodes CASSVGWRNSYEQYF. The whole variable domain, remainder taken from reference TRBV9 and TRBJ2-7, is DSGVTQTPKHLITATGQRVTLRCSPRSGDLSVYWYQQSLDQGLQFLIQYYNGEERAKGNILERFSAQQFPDLHSELNLSSLELGDSALYFCASSVGWRNSYEQYFGPGTRLTVT.

The chain has TRBV15 and TRBJ2-1, with D possibly matching TRBD2 (5 bases). From germline, CDR1 is LNHNV and CDR2 YYDKDF (reference sequence). V was cut by 6 bases and J by 6 bases, with 6 bases left in between. The CDR3 sequence is 11 residues long. The CDR3 sequence: CATRAVNEQFF. The DNA of the CDR3 is TGTGCCACCAGAGCGGTCAATGAGCAGTTCTTC. Using reference TRBV15 and TRBJ2-1 for the parts outside the CDR3, the full variable domain is DAMVIQNPRYQVTQFGKPVTLSCSQTLNHNVMYWYQQKSSQAPKLLFHYYDKDFNNEADTPDNFQSRRPNTSFCFLDIRSPGLGDTAMYLCATRAVNEQFFGPGTRLTVL.

V usage is TRBV5-1 and J usage is TRBJ1-2; no firm D call. The CDR3 is made up of 12 amino acids. V dropped 4 bases and J dropped 5 bases, with 9 bases sitting between them. The germline V gene has CDR1 SGHRS and CDR2 YFSETQ. Here the CDR3 reads CASSTGGYGYTF. DNA for the CDR3: TGCGCCAGCAGCACGGGAGGATATGGCTACACCTTC.

V gene TRBV20-1 combines with J gene TRBJ2-1, with 11 nucleotides matching TRBD2. The germline CDR1 and CDR2 sequences are DFQATT and SNEGSKA (reference sequence). The CDR3 contains 16 residues. V shed 3 bases and J 3 bases; nucleotides not matched to a gene: 7. The CDR3 DNA follows: TGCAGTGCTAGTCCCGGTAGCGGGAGGGACTACAATGAGCAGTTCTTC. Its translation is CSASPGSGRDYNEQFF.

The chain recombines TRBV6-2 or TRBV6-3 with TRBJ2-3; a weak D match, TRBD2 (7 bases). Germline CDR1 MNHEY, CDR2 SVGEGT. The CDR3 sequence is 14 residues long. Trimming stripped 5 bases from V and 4 bases from J, with 13 bases between. The chain's CDR3 is CASSPSGGPDTQYF. The CDR3 DNA follows: TGTGCCAGCAGTCCCTCGGGGGGCCCAGATACGCAGTATTTT.

The chain joins TRBV5-1 to TRBJ2-5, with 7 bases lining up with TRBD2. Germline CDR1 is SGHRS and CDR2 is YFSETQ. The ends lost 2 bases at V and 5 bases at J; junction bases unmatched: 3. The CDR3 is made up of 13 amino acids. The CDR3 loop is CASSFEAGETQYF. CDR3 nucleotide sequence: TGCGCCAGCAGCTTCGAAGCGGGGGAGACCCAGTACTTC. The full variable domain, rest sourced from reference TRBV5-1 and TRBJ2-5, is KAGVTQTPRYLIKTRGQQVTLSCSPISGHRSVSWYQQTPGQGLQFLFEYFSETQRNKGNFPGRFSGRQFSNSRSEMNVSTLELGDSALYLCASSFEAGETQYFGPGTRLLVL.

The chain employs TRBV6-5 and TRBJ2-7; D might be TRBD1 (6 bases). CDR1 and CDR2 (germline): MNHEY, SVGAGI. The ends were cut back, 10 bases at V and 4 bases at J, with 14 bases in the middle. The CDR3 loop spans 12 amino acids. CDR3 bases: TGTGCCACCCAAAAGGGGGTTTACGAGCAGTACTTC. It encodes CATQKGVYEQYF.

V gene TRBV5-1 combines with J gene TRBJ1-2; D call uncertain. This CDR3 has 13 amino acids. Germline CDR1 reads SGHRS; CDR2 reads YFSETQ. Trimming removed 0 bases from V and 2 bases from J, with 5 bases in between. CDR3 in DNA: TGCGCCAGCAGCTTGGACGGGAACTATGGCTACACCTTC. Its protein product is CASSLDGNYGYTF.

The V gene is TRBV19, the J gene TRBJ1-1, with 8 bases that match TRBD1. V trimming: 7 bases; J trimming: 1 base; junction bases outside the gene matches: 11. Germline CDR1 reads LNHDA; CDR2 reads SQIVND (reference sequence). The CDR3 sequence is 16 residues long. The CDR3 loop is CASISQGGQANTEAFF. CDR3 nucleotide sequence: TGTGCCAGTATCTCACAAGGGGGACAGGCGAACACTGAAGCTTTCTTT.

This chain uses TRBV6-5 with TRBJ2-1; TRBD1 matches 8 bases. Germline-derived CDR1 and CDR2 are MNHEY and SVGAGI. Unmatched junction bases numbered 13, after V lost 6 bases and J lost 9 bases. The CDR3 totals 15 residues. CDR3 loop: CASRMDRATNGEQFF. The CDR3 nucleotides are TGTGCCAGCAGGATGGACAGGGCCACTAATGGTGAGCAGTTCTTC.

The chain is built from TRBV20-1 and TRBJ2-7; D is ambiguous. The CDR3 is 11 amino acids. Germline lookup yields CDR1 DFQATT and CDR2 SNEGSKA (reference sequence). Trimming stripped 3 bases from V and 2 bases from J, with 5 bases between. This chain's CDR3 is CSASPAYEQYF. In DNA form, the CDR3 reads TGCAGTGCTAGCCCTGCCTACGAGCAGTACTTC.

This sequence joins TRBV6-1 and TRBJ2-7; 9 bases match TRBD1. Germline lookup yields CDR1 MNHNS and CDR2 SASEGT. The CDR3 spans 15 residues. Losses at the gene ends were 1 base for V and 7 bases for J; bases not matched to a gene: 8. CDR3 loop: CASSEEPQGAREQYF. The CDR3, as DNA: TGTGCCAGCAGTGAAGAGCCACAGGGGGCTCGGGAGCAGTACTTC.

The sample holds one count of this clone. The V and J genes are TRBV19 and TRBJ1-6, with D maybe TRBD1 (5 bases). V was trimmed by 5 bases and J by 8 bases, leaving 13 bases between them. Germline-derived CDR1 and CDR2 are LNHDA and SQIVND (reference sequence). CDR3 size: 14 residues. The CDR3 DNA follows: TGTGCCAGTAGTGGAGGTAGGGGAGATTCACCCCTCCACTTT. This encodes CASSGGRGDSPLHF.